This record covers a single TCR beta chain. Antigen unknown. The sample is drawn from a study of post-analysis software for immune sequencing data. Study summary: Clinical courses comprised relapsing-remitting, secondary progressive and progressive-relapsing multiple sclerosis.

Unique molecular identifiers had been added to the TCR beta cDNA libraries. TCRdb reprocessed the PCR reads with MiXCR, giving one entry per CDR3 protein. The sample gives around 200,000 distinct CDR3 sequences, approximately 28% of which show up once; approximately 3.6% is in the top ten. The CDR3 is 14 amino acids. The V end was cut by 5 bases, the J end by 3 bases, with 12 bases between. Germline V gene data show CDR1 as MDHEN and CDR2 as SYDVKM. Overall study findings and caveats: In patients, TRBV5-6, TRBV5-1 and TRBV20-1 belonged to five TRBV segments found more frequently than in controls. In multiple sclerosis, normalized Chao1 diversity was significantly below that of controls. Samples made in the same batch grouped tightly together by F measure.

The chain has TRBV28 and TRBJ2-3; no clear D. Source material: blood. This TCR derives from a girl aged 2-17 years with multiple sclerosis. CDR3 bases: TGTGCCAGCAGTCCCTCGGACGGGACAGATACGCAGTATTTT. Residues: CASSPSDGTDTQYF. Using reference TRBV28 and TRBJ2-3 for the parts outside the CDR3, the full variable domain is DVKVTQSSRYLVKRTGEKVFLECVQDMDHENMFWYRQDPGLGLRLIYFSYDVKMKEKGDIPEGYSVSREKKERFSLILESASTNQTSMYLCASSPSDGTDTQYFGPGTRLTVL.